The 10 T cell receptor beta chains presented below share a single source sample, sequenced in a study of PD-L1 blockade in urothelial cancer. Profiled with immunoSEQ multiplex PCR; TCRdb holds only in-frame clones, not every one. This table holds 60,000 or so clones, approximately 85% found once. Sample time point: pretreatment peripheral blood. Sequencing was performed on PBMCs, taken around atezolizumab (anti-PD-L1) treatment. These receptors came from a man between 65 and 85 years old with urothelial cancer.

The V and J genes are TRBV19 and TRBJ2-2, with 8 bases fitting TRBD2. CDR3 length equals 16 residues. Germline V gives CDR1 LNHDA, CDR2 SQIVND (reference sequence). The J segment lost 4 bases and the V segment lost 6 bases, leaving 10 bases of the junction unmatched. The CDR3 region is CASRAGREAITGELFF. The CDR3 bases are TGTGCCAGTAGGGCCGGGCGGGAGGCCATCACCGGGGAGCTGTTTTTT. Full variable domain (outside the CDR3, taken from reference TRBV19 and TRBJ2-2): DGGITQSPKYLFRKEGQNVTLSCEQNLNHDAMYWYRQDPGQGLRLIYYSQIVNDFQKGDIAEGYSVSREKKESFPLTVTSAQKNPTAFYLCASRAGREAITGELFFGEGSRLTVL.

CDR3 region: CASSHPGQGITEAFF. CDR3 DNA: TGCGCCAGCAGCCACCCGGGACAGGGGATCACTGAAGCTTTCTTT. The chain combines TRBV4-1 with TRBJ1-1; 10 nucleotides line up with TRBD1. Germline-derived CDR1 and CDR2 are MGHRA and YSYEKL. This CDR3 has 15 amino acids. Trimming at V came to 3 bases and at J to 4 bases, leaving 5 bases not matched to a gene.

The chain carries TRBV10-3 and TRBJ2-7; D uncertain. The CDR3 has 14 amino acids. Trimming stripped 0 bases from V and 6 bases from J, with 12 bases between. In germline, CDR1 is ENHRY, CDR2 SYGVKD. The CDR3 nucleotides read TGTGCCATCAGTGAGTCGAAAGAGCCTCCCGAGCAGTACTTC. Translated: CAISESKEPPEQYF.

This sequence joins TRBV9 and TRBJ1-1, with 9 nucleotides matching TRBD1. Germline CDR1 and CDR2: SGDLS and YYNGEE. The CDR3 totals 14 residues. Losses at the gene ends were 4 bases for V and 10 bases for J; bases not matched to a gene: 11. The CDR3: CASSPRDRDGIAFF. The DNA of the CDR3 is TGTGCCAGCAGCCCAAGGGACAGGGACGGGATAGCTTTCTTT.

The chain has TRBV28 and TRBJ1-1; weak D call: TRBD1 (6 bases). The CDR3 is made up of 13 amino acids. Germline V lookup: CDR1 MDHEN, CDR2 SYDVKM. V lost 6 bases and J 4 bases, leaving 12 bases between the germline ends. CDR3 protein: CASRNQGSTEAFF. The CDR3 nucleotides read TGTGCCAGCAGGAACCAGGGGAGCACTGAAGCTTTCTTT. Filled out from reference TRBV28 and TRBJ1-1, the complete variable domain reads DVKVTQSSRYLVKRTGEKVFLECVQDMDHENMFWYRQDPGLGLRLIYFSYDVKMKEKGDIPEGYSVSREKKERFSLILESASTNQTSMYLCASRNQGSTEAFFGQGTRLTVV.

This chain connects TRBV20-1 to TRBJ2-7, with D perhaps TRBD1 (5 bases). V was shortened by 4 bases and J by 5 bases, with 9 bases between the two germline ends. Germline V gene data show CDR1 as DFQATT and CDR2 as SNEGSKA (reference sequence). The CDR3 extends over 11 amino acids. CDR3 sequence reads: CSATGFDEQYF. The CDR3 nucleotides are TGCAGTGCTACAGGGTTCGACGAGCAGTACTTC.

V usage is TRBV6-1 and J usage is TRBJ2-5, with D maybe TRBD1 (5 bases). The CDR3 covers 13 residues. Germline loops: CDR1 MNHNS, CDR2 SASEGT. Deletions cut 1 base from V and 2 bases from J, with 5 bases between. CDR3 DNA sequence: TGTGCCAGCAGTGAAGACAGGCAAGAGACCCAGTACTTC. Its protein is CASSEDRQETQYF.

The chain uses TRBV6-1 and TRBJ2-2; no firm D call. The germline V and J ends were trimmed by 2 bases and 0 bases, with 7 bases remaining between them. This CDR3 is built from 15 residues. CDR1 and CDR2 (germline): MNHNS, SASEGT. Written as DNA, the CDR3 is TGTGCCAGCAGTGAAATTCACACGAACACCGGGGAGCTGTTTTTT. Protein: CASSEIHTNTGELFF.

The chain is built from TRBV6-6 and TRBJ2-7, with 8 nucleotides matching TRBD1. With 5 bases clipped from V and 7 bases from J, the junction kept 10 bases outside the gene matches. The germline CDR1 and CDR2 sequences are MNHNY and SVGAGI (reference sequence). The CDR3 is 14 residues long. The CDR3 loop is CASSKGQGFGEQYF. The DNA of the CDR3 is TGTGCCAGCAGTAAAGGACAGGGCTTCGGGGAGCAGTACTTC.

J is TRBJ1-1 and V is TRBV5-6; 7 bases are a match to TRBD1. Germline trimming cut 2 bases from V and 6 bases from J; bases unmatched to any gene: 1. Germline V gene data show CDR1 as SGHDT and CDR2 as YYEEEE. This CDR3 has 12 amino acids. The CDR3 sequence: CASSFTGAEAFF. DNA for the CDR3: TGTGCCAGCAGCTTTACAGGGGCTGAAGCTTTCTTT.